This is a list of T cell receptor beta chains from one sample in a study of T cell changes during pregnancy in multiple sclerosis. Profiled with immunoSEQ multiplex PCR; TCRdb holds only in-frame clones, not every one. The sample lists approximately 49,000 clones; 92% were seen once. The sequencing here drew on peripheral blood, taken after pregnancy. The receptors were sampled from a female donor with multiple sclerosis, enrolled in a pregnancy study. CDR3s include the opening cysteine and the closing phenylalanine or tryptophan. Each record gives: J gene, V gene, CDR3 protein.

>TRBJ2-7|TRBV9
CASSVGLAGWEQYF
>TRBJ2-3|TRBV7-9
CASSLGGPPQYF
>TRBJ1-2|TRBV7-2
CASSSRGSLGVSNYGYTF
>TRBJ2-3|TRBV5-1
CASSLKLAGGVRRTDTQYF
>TRBJ2-4|TRBV13
CASSLRGSSNIQYF
>TRBJ2-3|TRBV19
CASIGTGVRVTDTQYF
>TRBJ1-6|TRBV10-1
CASATPMTSPLHF
>TRBJ1-1|TRBV19
CASSMAVEAFF
>TRBJ1-3|TRBV9
CASSLVHSGNTIYF
>TRBJ1-2|TRBV5-6
CASRPRDSQLSNYGYTF
>TRBJ1-1|TRBV18
CASSPGQGNTEAFF
>TRBJ2-5|TRBV7-3
CASSLGGLAYETQYF
>TRBJ2-1|TRBV11-2
CASSLAPFFMRRSYNEQFF
>TRBJ1-1|TRBV7-9
CASSADRNTEAFF
>TRBJ1-1|TRBV11-2
CASSLRGTGPIEAFF
>TRBJ1-1|TRBV7-2
CASSPAKTGYTEAFF
>TRBJ1-1|TRBV7-7
CASSLQAHTEAFF
>TRBJ1-2|TRBV5-6
CASSLEGPNYGYTF
>TRBJ1-1|TRBV27
CASSSQGFEAFF
>TRBJ1-3|TRBV6-1
CASRDRGRGNTIYF
>TRBJ1-2|TRBV29-1
CSVADSAEGYTF
>TRBJ2-7|TRBV19
CASSASGDPLYEQYF
>TRBJ2-2|TRBV7-9
CASSLAAGGPGHGELFF
>TRBJ1-5|TRBV19
CASSIPGQALTQPQHF
>TRBJ2-3|TRBV5-4
CASSALSSSTDTQYF
>TRBJ2-3|TRBV7-2
CASSVTNRGDTQYF
>TRBJ1-1|TRBV7-3
CASSPGTGVGSFF
>TRBJ1-5|TRBV15
CATSRPNQPQHF
>TRBJ1-6|TRBV6-1
CASSEAGDYNSPLHF
>TRBJ2-1|TRBV7-7
CASSPTSPGTANNEQFF